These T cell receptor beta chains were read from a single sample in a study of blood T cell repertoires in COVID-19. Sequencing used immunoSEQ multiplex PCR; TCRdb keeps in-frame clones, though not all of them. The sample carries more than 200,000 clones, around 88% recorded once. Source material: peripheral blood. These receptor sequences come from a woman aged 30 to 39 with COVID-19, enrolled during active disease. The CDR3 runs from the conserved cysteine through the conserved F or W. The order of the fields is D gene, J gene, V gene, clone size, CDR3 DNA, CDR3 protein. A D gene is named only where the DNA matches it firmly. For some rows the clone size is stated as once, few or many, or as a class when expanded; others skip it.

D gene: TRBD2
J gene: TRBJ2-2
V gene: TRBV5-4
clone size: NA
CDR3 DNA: TGTGCCAGCAGCCGTCCTCCGGGGGGAAACACCGGGGAGCTGTTTTTT
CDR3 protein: CASSRPPGGNTGELFF

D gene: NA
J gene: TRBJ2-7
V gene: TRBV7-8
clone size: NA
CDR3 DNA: TGTGCCAGCAGCTTAGTGGGGGGGACAAACGAGCAGTACTTC
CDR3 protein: CASSLVGGTNEQYF

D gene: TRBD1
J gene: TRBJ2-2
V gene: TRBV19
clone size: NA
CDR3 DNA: TGTGCCAGTAGTATGGGACAGCCAACGAACACCGGGGAGCTGTTTTTT
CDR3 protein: CASSMGQPTNTGELFF

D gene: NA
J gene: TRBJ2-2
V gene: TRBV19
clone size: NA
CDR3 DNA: TGTGCCAGATCAGGGGAGAACACCGGGGAGCTGTTTTTT
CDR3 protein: CARSGENTGELFF

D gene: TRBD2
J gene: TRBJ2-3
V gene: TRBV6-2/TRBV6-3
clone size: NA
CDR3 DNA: TGTGCCAGCAGTTTTAGGACTAGCGGGCCCACGGTGGATACGCAGTATTTT
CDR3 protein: CASSFRTSGPTVDTQYF

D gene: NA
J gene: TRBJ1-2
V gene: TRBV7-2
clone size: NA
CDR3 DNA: TGTGCCAGCAGCTTAGGAGGGAACTATGGCTACACCTTC
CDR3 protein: CASSLGGNYGYTF

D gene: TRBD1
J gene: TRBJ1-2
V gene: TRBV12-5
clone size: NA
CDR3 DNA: TGTGCTAGTGGTGGACAGGCCTATGGCTACACCTTC
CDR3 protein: CASGGQAYGYTF

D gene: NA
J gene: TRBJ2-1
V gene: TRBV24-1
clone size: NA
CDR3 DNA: TGTGCCACCAAGGGGGTACTAGACAATGAGCAGTTCTTC
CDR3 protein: CATKGVLDNEQFF

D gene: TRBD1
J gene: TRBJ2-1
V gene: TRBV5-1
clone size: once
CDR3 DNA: TGCGCCAGCAGAGACAGGGGCAATGAGCAGTTCTTC
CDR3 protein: CASRDRGNEQFF

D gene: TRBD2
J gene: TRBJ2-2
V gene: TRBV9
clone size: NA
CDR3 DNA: TGTGCCAGCAGCCCCCAACCCCTAGCGGGAGGCACCGGGGAGCTGTTTTTT
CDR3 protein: CASSPQPLAGGTGELFF

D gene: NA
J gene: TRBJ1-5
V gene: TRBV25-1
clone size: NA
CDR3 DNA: TGTGCCAGCAGTGGGGGACAATTTAGCAATCAGCCCCAGCATTTT
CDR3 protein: CASSGGQFSNQPQHF

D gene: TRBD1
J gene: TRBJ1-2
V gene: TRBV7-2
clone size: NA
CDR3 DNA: TGTGCCAGCGCAAGGACAGGGACTCACTATGGCTACACCTTC
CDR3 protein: CASARTGTHYGYTF

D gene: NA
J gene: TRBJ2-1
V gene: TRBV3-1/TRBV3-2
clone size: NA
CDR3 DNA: TGTGCCAGCAGCCCCCCGACGACTCCGAATGAGCAGTTCTTC
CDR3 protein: CASSPPTTPNEQFF

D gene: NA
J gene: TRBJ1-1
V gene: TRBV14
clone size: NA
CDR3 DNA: TGTGCCAGCAGCTCAGTCGAGGCAGGGGAGAACACTGAAGCTTTCTTT
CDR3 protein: CASSSVEAGENTEAFF

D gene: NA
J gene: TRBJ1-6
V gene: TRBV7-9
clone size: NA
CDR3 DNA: TGTGCCAGCAGCCAACGGGGTAATTCACCCCTCCACTTT
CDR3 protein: CASSQRGNSPLHF

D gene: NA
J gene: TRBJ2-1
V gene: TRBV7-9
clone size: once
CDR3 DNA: TGTGCCAGCAGCTTCTTGACTAGGAGCTCCTACAATGAGCAGTTCTTC
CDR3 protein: CASSFLTRSSYNEQFF

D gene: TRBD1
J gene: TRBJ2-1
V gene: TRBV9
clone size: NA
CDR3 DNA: TGTGCCAGCAGCCCCAGGGACAGGGGATACAATGAGCAGTTCTTC
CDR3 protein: CASSPRDRGYNEQFF

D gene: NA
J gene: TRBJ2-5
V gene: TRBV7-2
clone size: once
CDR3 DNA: TGTGCCAGCAGCTTTACAGGGCCCACCGCCCCCCAGTACTTC
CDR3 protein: CASSFTGPTAPQYF

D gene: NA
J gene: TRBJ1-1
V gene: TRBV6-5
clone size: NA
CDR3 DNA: TGTGCAGGGGAGGGGGAAAAAGGGATAAGAACTGAAGCTTTCTTT
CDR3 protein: CAGEGEKGIRTEAFF

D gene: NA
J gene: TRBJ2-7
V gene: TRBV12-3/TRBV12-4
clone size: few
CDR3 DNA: TGTGCCAGCAGATGGACAAAGGGCGAGCAGTACTTC
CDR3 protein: CASRWTKGEQYF

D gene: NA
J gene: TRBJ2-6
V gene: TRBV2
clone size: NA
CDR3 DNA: TGTGCCAGCAGTCACATCCTTTCTGGGGCCAACGTCCTGACTTTC
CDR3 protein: CASSHILSGANVLTF

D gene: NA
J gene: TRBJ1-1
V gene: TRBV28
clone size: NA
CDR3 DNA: TGTGCCAGCAGACCGCCAGTGAACACTGAAGCTTTCTTT
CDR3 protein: CASRPPVNTEAFF